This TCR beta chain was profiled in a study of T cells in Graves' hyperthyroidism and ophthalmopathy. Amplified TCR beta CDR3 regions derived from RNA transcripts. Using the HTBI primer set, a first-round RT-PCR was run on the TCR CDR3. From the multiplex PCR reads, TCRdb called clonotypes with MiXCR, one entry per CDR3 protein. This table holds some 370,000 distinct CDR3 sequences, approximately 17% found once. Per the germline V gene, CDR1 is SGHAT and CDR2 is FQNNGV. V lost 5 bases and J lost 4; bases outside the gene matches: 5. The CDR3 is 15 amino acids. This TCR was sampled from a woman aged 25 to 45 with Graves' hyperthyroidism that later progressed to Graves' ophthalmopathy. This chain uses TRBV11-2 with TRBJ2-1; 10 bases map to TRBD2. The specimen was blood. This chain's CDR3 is CASSRTSGDYNEQFF. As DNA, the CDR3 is TGTGCCAGCAGCCGAACTAGCGGGGATTACAATGAGCAGTTCTTC.